This T cell receptor beta chain stems from a study of regulatory T cells in long-lasting Graves disease. Time point of the sample: newly diagnosed GD, antithyroid drugs for less than 3 months. RNA extracted from PBMCs served as the sequencing template. EDTA tubes held 8 to 10 milliliters of peripheral blood from each patient. Between the trimmed V and J ends, which lost 2 bases and 7 bases, there was a span of 15 bases. The CDR3 loop spans 15 amino acids. Germline CDR1 is KGHSH and CDR2 is LQKENI. This clonotype showed up many times. Its antigen is as yet unknown. Construction of TCR beta libraries relied on iRepertoire HTBI primers and on Arm-PCR targeting CDR3 regions. TCRdb passed the multiplex PCR reads through MiXCR, listing each CDR3 protein once. The data contain roughly 560,000 distinct CDR3 sequences, about 12% of them singletons. Notes on the study in general: New patients shared 750 to 1,000 public clonotypes, fewer than the approximately 2,700 shared by persistent patients.

This sample also belongs to another study, concerning T cells in Graves' hyperthyroidism and ophthalmopathy. That source notes: Exclusion of patients followed from uncontrolled infection, other autoimmune disease, pregnancy or lactation. First-round RT-PCR of the TCR CDR3 relied on the HTBI primer set.

The source of this sequence is a woman between 25 and 40 years old with Graves disease. The input for sequencing was peripheral blood mononuclear cells (PBMCs), taken at new diagnosis, from a patient treated with antithyroid drugs. The chain recombines TRBV18 with TRBJ2-1, with D tentatively TRBD1 (5 bases). The CDR3 bases are TGTGCCAGCTCACCAGTGGAGACCCAGGGTAATGAGCAGTTCTTC. The encoded protein is CASSPVETQGNEQFF.